The 24 T cell receptor beta chains reported below all come from one sample, sequenced in a study of technical replicates of blood from several donors listed by TCRdb under 2017. The method was the immunoSEQ multiplex PCR assay. TCRdb obtained this table from immuneACCESS and retained in-frame rearrangements with V and J assigned. These tables miss some clones; where compared with another copy, unresolved V genes account for less than half of the shortfall, and the remainder is unexplained. For this sample there are around 50,000 clones; about 94% appear just once. Together, the top ten hold 3.9% of the sample. Source material: PBMCs. The receptors shown here come from a human donor in good health. Some clones in this sample may be carry-over from other donors' samples.

V is TRBV7-8 and J is TRBJ2-2, with 10 bases matching TRBD2. V lost 4 bases and J lost 7; bases outside the gene matches: 9. Germline loops: CDR1 SGHVS, CDR2 FQNEAQ. The CDR3 spans 16 residues. The CDR3 nucleotides read TGTGCCAGCAGCTCGACTAGCGGGCCGTTCGGCGGGGAGCTGTTTTTT. The encoded protein is CASSSTSGPFGGELFF.

This rearrangement joins TRBV5-4 to TRBJ2-7, with 9 nucleotides matching TRBD2. Germline CDR1 and CDR2: SGHNT and YYREEE (reference sequence). The ends lost 5 bases at V and 6 bases at J; junction bases unmatched: 6. This CDR3 has 13 residues. In nucleotides, the CDR3 is TGTGCCAGCAGTCCGGGGCGGGAGGGCGAGCAGTACTTC. This gives the protein CASSPGREGEQYF.

The gene calls are TRBV5-1 and TRBJ1-1; 7 bases are a match to TRBD1. The CDR3 has 16 amino acids. From germline, CDR1 is SGHRS and CDR2 YFSETQ. V trimming: 0 bases; J trimming: 4 bases; junction bases outside the gene matches: 9. CDR3 region: CASSLDIGQGGTEAFF. As DNA, the CDR3 is TGCGCCAGCAGCTTGGACATCGGTCAGGGGGGCACTGAAGCTTTCTTT.

The DNA for the CDR3 is TGCGCCAGCAGACGAGATGTGGGCAGGGGTTGGAATGAGCAGTTCTTC. It codes for CASRRDVGRGWNEQFF. The chain joins TRBV5-1 to TRBJ2-1; D perhaps matches TRBD1 (6 bases). This CDR3 has 16 amino acids. The germline CDR1 and CDR2 sequences are SGHRS and YFSETQ. The V end was cut by 5 bases, the J end by 7 bases, with 22 bases between.

V and J are TRBV10-3 and TRBJ2-2; TRBD1 matches 9 bases. CDR1 is ENHRY, CDR2 SYGVKD, per germline. The V gene end was trimmed by 6 bases and the J gene end by 4 bases; junction bases not matched to a gene: 9. CDR3 length equals 16 residues. The CDR3 DNA sequence: TGTGCCATCAGAACTGGACAGGGGAGCACCACCGGGGAGCTGTTTTTT. Amino acids: CAIRTGQGSTTGELFF.

The chain joins TRBV19 to TRBJ1-1; D perhaps matches TRBD1 (5 bases). CDR3 length equals 13 residues. Trimming shortened V by 3 bases and J by 4 bases, and 9 bases separated the two germline ends. Germline V lookup: CDR1 LNHDA, CDR2 SQIVND (reference sequence). The CDR3 loop reads CASSIRGITEAFF. CDR3 nucleotides: TGTGCCAGTAGTATCCGGGGGATCACTGAAGCTTTCTTT.

The rearrangement joins TRBV19 to TRBJ2-7; TRBD1 matches 7 bases. Trimming cost V 6 bases and J 0 bases; bases outside gene matches: 5. CDR3 length: 14 amino acids. CDR1 LNHDA and CDR2 SQIVND come from the germline V gene (reference sequence). The CDR3 region is CASSGQVDSYEQYF. The CDR3 DNA reads TGTGCCAGTAGCGGACAGGTGGACTCCTACGAGCAGTACTTC.

The chain has TRBV2 and TRBJ2-3; D perhaps matches TRBD1 (5 bases). V was pared by 6 bases and J by 0 bases, with 13 bases between. Germline assignment: CDR1 SNHLY and CDR2 FYNNEI. CDR3 length: 15 residues. The CDR3 spells CASRKAAGSTDTQYF. The CDR3 DNA reads TGTGCCAGCAGGAAGGCGGCAGGGAGCACAGATACGCAGTATTTT. Combining the CDR3 with reference TRBV2 and TRBJ2-3 gives the whole variable domain EPEVTQTPSHQVTQMGQEVILRCVPISNHLYFYWYRQILGQKVEFLVSFYNNEISEKSEIFDDQFSVERPDGSNFTLKIRSTKLEDSAMYFCASRKAAGSTDTQYFGPGTRLTVL.

The chain couples TRBV2 to TRBJ2-2; no reliable D call. Per germline, CDR1 SNHLY and CDR2 FYNNEI. The CDR3 totals 14 residues. V lost 8 bases and J 0 bases, leaving 10 bases between the germline ends. The CDR3, as DNA: TGTGCCAGCCTTCGGCAGGCGAACACCGGGGAGCTGTTTTTT. Its translation is CASLRQANTGELFF.

The chain joins TRBV19 to TRBJ1-1; unclear D gene. The germline gives CDR1 LNHDA, CDR2 SQIVND (reference sequence). This CDR3 region has 15 residues. V gave up 8 bases and J gave up 6 bases, with 22 bases separating them. The CDR3 sequence: CASGKGGRLGAEAFF. In DNA, the CDR3 is TGTGCCAGTGGTAAGGGCGGCCGACTAGGAGCTGAAGCTTTCTTT.

The chain carries TRBV6-1 and TRBJ2-1; 8 bases fit TRBD2. V lost 4 bases and J lost 0; bases outside the gene matches: 14. The CDR3 covers 19 residues. In germline, CDR1 is MNHNS, CDR2 SASEGT. The CDR3 DNA follows: TGTGCCAGCAGTGGGGAACTAGCGGCCGATCCTAGCTCCTACAATGAGCAGTTCTTC. Amino acids: CASSGELAADPSSYNEQFF.

This clone was seen a few times. This specimen includes other DNA sequences encoding the same CDR3. The V and J genes are TRBV5-1 and TRBJ2-1; a possible D gene is TRBD2 (6 bases). CDR1 and CDR2 from the germline V gene are SGHRS and YFSETQ. Trimming took off 0 bases at V and 4 bases at J, with 8 bases between the two ends. The CDR3 spans 14 residues. CDR3 nucleotides: TGCGCCAGCAGCTTGGGGGGAGGATACAATGAGCAGTTCTTC. Protein sequence: CASSLGGGYNEQFF.

CDR3 residues: CASSLGGMNTEAFF. The CDR3 DNA is TGTGCCAGCAGCTTGGGCGGGATGAACACTGAAGCTTTCTTT. The chain carries TRBV5-4 and TRBJ1-1; D unresolved. Germline loops: CDR1 SGHNT, CDR2 YYREEE (reference sequence). V shed 0 bases and J shed 0 bases, with 6 bases lying between them. This CDR3 has 14 amino acids.

V and J are TRBV23-1 and TRBJ2-2; the D gene is possibly TRBD2 (5 bases). TRBV23-1 qualifies as an ORF whose function is uncertain. V was clipped by 3 bases and J by 6 bases, with 8 bases between them. The CDR3 is made up of 13 amino acids. This CDR3 reads CASSHGVSGELFF. The CDR3 nucleotides are TGCGCCAGCAGTCACGGGGTGTCCGGGGAGCTGTTTTTT.

The V gene is TRBV6-1, the J gene TRBJ2-7; 13 bases line up with TRBD2. Germline CDR1 MNHNS, CDR2 SASEGT. This CDR3 is 15 amino acids long. After removal of 6 bases from V and 2 bases from J, the junction contained 4 bases not matched to a gene. The CDR3 here is CASRPGLAGTYEQYF. CDR3 DNA: TGTGCCAGCAGACCGGGACTAGCGGGAACCTACGAGCAGTACTTC.

This chain links TRBV4-3 with TRBJ2-7, with D possibly TRBD2 on 6 matching bases. Germline CDR1 reads LGHNA; CDR2 reads YSLEER. V gave up 0 bases and J gave up 3 bases, with 12 bases separating them. CDR3 length: 15 amino acids. The CDR3 is CASSQDGGEFYEQYF. CDR3 DNA sequence: TGCGCCAGCAGCCAAGACGGAGGGGAATTCTACGAGCAGTACTTC.

The rearrangement links TRBV4-2 to TRBJ2-2; TRBD2 is a possible D gene (5 bases). The germline CDR1 and CDR2 sequences are LGHNA and YNFKEQ. This CDR3 region has 16 residues. The germline V and J ends were trimmed by 6 bases and 3 bases, with 17 bases remaining between them. CDR3 bases: TGTGCCAGCAGAATCGATCGGACTCTACACACCGGGGAGCTGTTTTTT. Translated, it gives CASRIDRTLHTGELFF.

This clone turned up a few times. The J gene is TRBJ1-2, the V gene TRBV25-1; D is undetermined. V lost 2 bases, J lost 6 bases, and 10 bases lay in between. Germline CDR1 MGHDK, CDR2 SYGVNS. There are 13 residues in the CDR3. This CDR3 is CASSERRGNGYTF. In nucleotides, the CDR3 is TGTGCCAGCAGTGAACGCCGAGGGAATGGCTACACCTTC.

For the CDR3, the DNA is TGCGCCAGCAGCACAACTAGCGGGGGGGCTGAGCAGTTCTTC. Translation: CASSTTSGGAEQFF. The J gene is TRBJ2-1, the V gene TRBV5-1; TRBD2 agrees at 13 bases. From germline, CDR1 is SGHRS and CDR2 YFSETQ. V lost 4 bases, J lost 9 bases, and 4 bases stayed unmatched. This CDR3 is 14 amino acids long.

This clone came up once. The chain joins TRBV19 to TRBJ2-7; 12 bases match TRBD1. V lost 4 bases to trimming and J lost 8 bases; unmatched junction nucleotides: 6. Germline values: CDR1 LNHDA, CDR2 SQIVND (reference sequence). This CDR3 has 14 amino acids. Here the CDR3 reads CASSSRDRGLQQYF. CDR3 sequence (DNA): TGTGCCAGTAGTAGCCGGGACAGGGGGCTTCAGCAGTACTTC.

CDR3 sequence reads: CASRGDWNSYEQYF. Here the CDR3 DNA reads TGTGCCAGCAGGGGGGACTGGAACTCCTACGAGCAGTACTTC. The rearrangement links TRBV6-1 to TRBJ2-7; a possible D gene is TRBD2 (6 bases). The V and J ends lost 6 bases and 0 bases respectively, with 12 bases between them. Germline V gene sequence: CDR1 MNHNS, CDR2 SASEGT. The CDR3 runs 14 residues.

This sequence joins TRBV6-1 and TRBJ2-7; TRBD2 aligns across 8 bases. Germline V CDR1 and CDR2: MNHNS, SASEGT. The CDR3 runs 14 residues. V lost 2 bases, J lost 1 base, and 1 base stayed unmatched. The CDR3 DNA sequence: TGTGCCAGCAGTGAACAGCGGGGGTCCTACGAGCAGTACTTC. Translating it yields CASSEQRGSYEQYF.

The chain carries TRBV7-9 and TRBJ2-7; unclear D gene. V lost 5 bases and J 0 bases, leaving 11 bases between the germline ends. In germline, CDR1 is SEHNR, CDR2 FQNEAQ (reference sequence). This CDR3 is built from 14 residues. CDR3 DNA: TGTGCCAGCAGCCCTCACGGCGGCTCCTACGAGCAGTACTTC. It translates to CASSPHGGSYEQYF. The variable domain in full, with the rest retrieved from reference TRBV7-9 and TRBJ2-7, is DTGVSQNPRHKITKRGQNVTFRCDPISEHNRLYWYRQTLGQGPEFLTYFQNEAQLEKSRLLSDRFSAERPKGSFSTLEIQRTEQGDSAMYLCASSPHGGSYEQYFGPGTRLTVT.

The chain uses TRBV6-1 and TRBJ2-5, with TRBD1 matching 9 bases. The CDR3 spans 16 residues. The junction had 6 bases not matched to a gene; V was cut back by 0 bases and J by 4 bases. Per the germline V gene, CDR1 is MNHNS and CDR2 is SASEGT. CDR3 DNA: TGTGCCAGCAGTGAAGCGGGGGGACAGGGTGCAGAGACCCAGTACTTC. It yields the protein CASSEAGGQGAETQYF.